This TCR beta chain was documented in a study of blood T cell repertoires in COVID-19. Overall study context: Acute-phase and convalescent COVID-19 samples originated in the United States, Italy and Spain. The cDNA or gDNA used as material had been derived from T cells, B-cell-depleted T cells, or PBMCs.

Generated by immunoSEQ multiplex PCR, the TCRdb table keeps only in-frame clones and is missing some. Of about 89,000 clones in the sample, more than 80% were seen once. The specimen was peripheral blood. The sequence was obtained from a woman older than 75 with acute or convalescent COVID-19.

CDR3 in amino acids: CASSLARAGVDGYTF. The DNA of the CDR3 is TGTGCCAGCAGCTTAGCGAGGGCAGGGGTCGATGGCTACACCTTC. This rearrangement joins TRBV11-2 to TRBJ1-2; D may be TRBD1 (6 bases). Between the trimmed V and J ends, which lost 1 base and 6 bases, there was a span of 15 bases. Germline assignment: CDR1 SGHAT and CDR2 FQNNGV. The CDR3 has 15 amino acids.